This TCR beta chain is drawn from a study of T cell changes during pregnancy in multiple sclerosis. Some clones are missing from TCRdb's copy, which holds only in-frame ones; the method was immunoSEQ multiplex PCR. Among around 66,000 clones listed, around 90% were seen once. Germline CDR1 reads MNHEY; CDR2 reads SVGAGI. Trimming took off 7 bases at V and 1 base at J, with 4 bases between the two ends. This CDR3 comprises 11 residues. This clonotype was sampled from a female donor in good health, enrolled as a control in a pregnancy study. The V call is TRBV6-5, the J call TRBJ1-1; D remains ambiguous. Here the sequenced sample was peripheral blood, taken in the first trimester of pregnancy. DNA for the CDR3: TGTGCCAGCAAGAGGAACACTGAAGCTTTCTTT. This codes for CASKRNTEAFF.